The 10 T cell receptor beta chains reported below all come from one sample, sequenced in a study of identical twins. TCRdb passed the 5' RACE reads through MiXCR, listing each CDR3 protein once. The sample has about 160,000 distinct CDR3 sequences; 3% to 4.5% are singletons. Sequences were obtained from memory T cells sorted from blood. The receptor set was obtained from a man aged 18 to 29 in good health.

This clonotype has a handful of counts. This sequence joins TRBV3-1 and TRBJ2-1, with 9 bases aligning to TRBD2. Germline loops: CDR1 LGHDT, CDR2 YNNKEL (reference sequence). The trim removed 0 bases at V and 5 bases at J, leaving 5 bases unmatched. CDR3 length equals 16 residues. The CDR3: CASSQERLADDNEQFF. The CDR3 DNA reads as TGTGCCAGCAGCCAAGAACGACTAGCGGATGACAATGAGCAGTTCTTC.

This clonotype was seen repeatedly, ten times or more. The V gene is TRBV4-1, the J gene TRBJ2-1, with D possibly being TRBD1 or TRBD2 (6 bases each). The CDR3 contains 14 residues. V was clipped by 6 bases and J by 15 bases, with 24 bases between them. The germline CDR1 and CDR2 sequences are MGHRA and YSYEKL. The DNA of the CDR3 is TGCGCCAGCAGTCAAAGGGTCGGGGGCCCTCTGGGGTTCTTC. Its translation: CASSQRVGGPLGFF.

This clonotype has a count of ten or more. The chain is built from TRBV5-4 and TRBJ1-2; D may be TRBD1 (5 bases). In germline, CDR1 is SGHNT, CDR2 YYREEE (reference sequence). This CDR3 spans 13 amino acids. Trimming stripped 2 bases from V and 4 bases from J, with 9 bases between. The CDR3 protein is CASSFERGYGYTF. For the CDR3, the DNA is TGTGCCAGCAGCTTCGAAAGGGGCTATGGCTACACCTTC.

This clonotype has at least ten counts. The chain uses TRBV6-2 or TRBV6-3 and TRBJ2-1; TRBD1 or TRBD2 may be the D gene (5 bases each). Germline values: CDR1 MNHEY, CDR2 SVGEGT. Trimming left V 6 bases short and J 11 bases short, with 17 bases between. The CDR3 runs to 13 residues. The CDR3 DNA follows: TGTGCCAGCAGATCAACTATTCCGGGACAGCAGTTCTTC. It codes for CASRSTIPGQQFF.

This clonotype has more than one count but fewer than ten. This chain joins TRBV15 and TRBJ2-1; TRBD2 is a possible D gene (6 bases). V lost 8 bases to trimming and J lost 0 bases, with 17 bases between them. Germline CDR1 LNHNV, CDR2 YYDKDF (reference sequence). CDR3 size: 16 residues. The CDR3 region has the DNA TGTGCCACCCCCCGTCTTGGACTAAGCTCCTACAATGAGCAGTTCTTC. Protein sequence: CATPRLGLSSYNEQFF.

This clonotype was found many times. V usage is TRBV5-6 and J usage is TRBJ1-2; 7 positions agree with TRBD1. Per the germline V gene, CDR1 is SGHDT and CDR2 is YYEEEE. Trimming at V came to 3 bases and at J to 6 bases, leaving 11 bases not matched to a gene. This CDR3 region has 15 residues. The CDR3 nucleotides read TGTGCCAGCAGCTGGGGTGGCGCAGGGGGACATGGCTACACCTTC. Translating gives CASSWGGAGGHGYTF.

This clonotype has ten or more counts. In nucleotides, the CDR3 is TGTGCCAGCAGCCTTGGGACTAGCGGGAGCGATGAGCAGTTCTTC. It is translated as CASSLGTSGSDEQFF. This sequence joins TRBV7-6 and TRBJ2-1; 14 bases fit TRBD2. CDR3 length: 15 residues. J lost 8 bases, V lost 5 bases, and 5 bases had no gene match. Germline values: CDR1 SGHVS, CDR2 FNYEAQ.

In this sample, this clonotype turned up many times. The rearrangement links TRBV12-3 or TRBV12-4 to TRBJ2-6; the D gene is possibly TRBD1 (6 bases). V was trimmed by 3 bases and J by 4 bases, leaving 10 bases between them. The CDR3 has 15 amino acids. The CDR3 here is CASSLDRAGANVLTF. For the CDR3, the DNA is TGTGCCAGCAGTTTGGACAGAGCAGGGGCCAACGTCCTGACTTTC.

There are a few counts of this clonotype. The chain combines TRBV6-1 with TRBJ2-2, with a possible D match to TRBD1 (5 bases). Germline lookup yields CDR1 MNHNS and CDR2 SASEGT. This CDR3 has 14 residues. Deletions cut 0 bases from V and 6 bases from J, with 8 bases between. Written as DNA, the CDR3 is TGTGCCAGCAGTGAAGCGTGGGGCGCCGGGGAGCTGTTTTTT. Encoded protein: CASSEAWGAGELFF.

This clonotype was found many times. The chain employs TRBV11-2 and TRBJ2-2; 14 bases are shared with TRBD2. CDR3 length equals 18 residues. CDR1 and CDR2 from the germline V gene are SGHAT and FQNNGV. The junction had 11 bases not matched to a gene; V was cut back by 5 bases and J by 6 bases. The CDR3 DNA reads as TGTGCCAGCAGCCGCACCGGGACTAGCGGGAGTCGAGCCGGGGAGCTGTTTTTT. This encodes CASSRTGTSGSRAGELFF.